A single sample gave rise to the 11 T cell receptor beta chains below, sequenced in a study of blood T cell repertoires in COVID-19. Generated by immunoSEQ multiplex PCR, the TCRdb table keeps only in-frame clones and is missing some. The sample contains about 190,000 clones, over 75% of which appear only once. The sample comprised peripheral blood. These receptors were taken from a man in his forties or fifties who had recovered from COVID-19.

CDR3 DNA sequence: TGTGCCAGTAGTAGGTCAGCGGGAGGAACAGATACGCAGTATTTT. Residues: CASSRSAGGTDTQYF. The chain carries TRBV19 and TRBJ2-3; 9 nucleotides align to TRBD2. The CDR3 is made up of 15 amino acids. V dropped 4 bases and J dropped 3; count of bases not matched to a gene: 5. The germline gives CDR1 LNHDA, CDR2 SQIVND (reference sequence).

Comments on this clone: Different DNA sequences within this sample yield the same CDR3. V and J are TRBV30 and TRBJ2-1, with 10 positions matching TRBD1. Looked up from germline, CDR1 is GTSNPN and CDR2 is SVGIG (reference sequence). V dropped 0 bases and J dropped 4; count of bases not matched to a gene: 3. The CDR3 length is 15 residues. CDR3 region: CAWSVRTGGYNEQFF. In nucleotides, the CDR3 is TGTGCCTGGAGTGTTCGGACAGGGGGATACAATGAGCAGTTCTTC.

J is TRBJ1-4 and V is TRBV6-5; D might be TRBD1 (5 bases). Trimming left V 2 bases short and J 8 bases short, with 15 bases between. Germline lookup yields CDR1 MNHEY and CDR2 SVGAGI. The CDR3 runs to 15 residues. The CDR3 DNA reads as TGTGCCAGCAGTTACCCCGGGGGGTCCTACGAAAAACTGTTTTTT. Its translation: CASSYPGGSYEKLFF.

The chain recombines TRBV12-3 or TRBV12-4 with TRBJ1-1; D might be TRBD1 (6 bases). This CDR3 is 13 amino acids long. The V end was cut by 6 bases, the J end by 1 base, with 9 bases between. The CDR3 DNA is TGTGCCAGCAGCATGGGACAGAACACTGAAGCTTTCTTT. Translating gives CASSMGQNTEAFF.

V gene TRBV5-1 combines with J gene TRBJ1-6; 10 nucleotides match TRBD1. CDR3 size: 14 residues. The junction had 1 base not matched to a gene; V was cut back by 4 bases and J by 6 bases. Germline CDR1 SGHRS, CDR2 YFSETQ. CDR3 DNA: TGCGCCAGCAGCCGGGACAGGGGTAATTCACCCCTCCACTTT. This codes for CASSRDRGNSPLHF.

This clone has just a few counts. This chain uses TRBV5-1 with TRBJ2-7, with TRBD2 matching 11 bases. This CDR3 is 16 amino acids long. The V gene end was trimmed by 0 bases and the J gene end by 4 bases; junction bases not matched to a gene: 6. Germline assignment: CDR1 SGHRS and CDR2 YFSETQ. CDR3 sequence (DNA): TGCGCCAGCAGCTTGGACGGGCTAGCGGGAGGATACGAGCAGTACTTC. As protein: CASSLDGLAGGYEQYF. Complete variable domain (other parts from reference TRBV5-1 and TRBJ2-7): KAGVTQTPRYLIKTRGQQVTLSCSPISGHRSVSWYQQTPGQGLQFLFEYFSETQRNKGNFPGRFSGRQFSNSRSEMNVSTLELGDSALYLCASSLDGLAGGYEQYFGPGTRLTVT.

J is TRBJ2-7 and V is TRBV27, with 8 bases lining up with TRBD1. Per germline, CDR1 MNHEY and CDR2 SMNVEV (reference sequence). The ends lost 4 bases at V and 5 bases at J; junction bases unmatched: 4. The CDR3 contains 13 residues. The CDR3, as DNA: TGTGCCAGCAGTTCGGACAGGGCTAACGAGCAGTACTTC. Its translation: CASSSDRANEQYF.

The rearrangement links TRBV3-1 (or the pseudogene TRBV3-2) to TRBJ2-1; 7 bases agree with TRBD2. The CDR3 runs to 12 residues. The V and J ends lost 1 base and 13 bases, in that order; junction bases with no gene match: 4. Germline values: CDR1 LGHDT, CDR2 YNNKEL (reference sequence). Written as DNA, the CDR3 is TGTGCCAGCAGCCAAGGAGGGAGGGACCAGTTCTTC. This codes for CASSQGGRDQFF.

Concerning this clone: The sample holds other DNA sequences that translate to the same CDR3. This sequence joins TRBV11-2 and TRBJ2-7; TRBD1 matches 8 bases. CDR3 length: 13 amino acids. V shed 6 bases, J shed 6 bases, and the junction held 7 bases outside the gene matches. Germline loops: CDR1 SGHAT, CDR2 FQNNGV. CDR3 coding DNA: TGTGCCAGCAGTCCAGGACAGGGAGGCGAGCAGTACTTC. It codes for CASSPGQGGEQYF.

The genes are TRBV10-3 and TRBJ2-7, with D possibly being TRBD1 (5 bases). V was cut by 0 bases and J by 6 bases, with 18 bases left in between. The germline V gene has CDR1 ENHRY and CDR2 SYGVKD. The CDR3 contains 16 residues. In DNA, the CDR3 is TGTGCCATCAGTGAGTCGTATAAGGGGCGTTTAGGCGAGCAGTACTTC. This translates into CAISESYKGRLGEQYF.

The chain has TRBV6-6 and TRBJ1-5; 7 bases line up with TRBD1. Per the germline V gene, CDR1 is MNHNY and CDR2 is SVGAGI (reference sequence). The CDR3 length is 14 residues. J was trimmed by 6 bases and V by 9 bases; bases with no gene match: 11. CDR3 nucleotides: TGTGCCAGTTACCGACAGGGCCAAGGTCAGCCCCAGCATTTT. This encodes CASYRQGQGQPQHF.